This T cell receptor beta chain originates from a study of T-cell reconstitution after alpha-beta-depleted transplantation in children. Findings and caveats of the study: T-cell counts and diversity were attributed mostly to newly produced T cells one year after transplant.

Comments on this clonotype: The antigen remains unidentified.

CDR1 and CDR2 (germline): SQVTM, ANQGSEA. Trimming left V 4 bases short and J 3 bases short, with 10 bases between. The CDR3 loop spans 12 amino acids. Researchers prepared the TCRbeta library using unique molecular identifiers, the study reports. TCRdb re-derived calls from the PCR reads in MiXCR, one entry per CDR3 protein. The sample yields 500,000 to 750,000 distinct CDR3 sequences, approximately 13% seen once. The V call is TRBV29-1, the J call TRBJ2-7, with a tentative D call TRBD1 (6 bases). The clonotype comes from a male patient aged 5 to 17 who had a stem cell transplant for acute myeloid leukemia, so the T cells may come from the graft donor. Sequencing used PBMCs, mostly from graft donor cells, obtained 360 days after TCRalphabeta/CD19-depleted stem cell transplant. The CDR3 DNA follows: TGCAGCGTTGGACAGGTACTCTACGAGCAGTACTTC. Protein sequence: CSVGQVLYEQYF.